The 24 T cell receptor beta chains below come from one sample, sequenced in a study of blood T cell repertoires in COVID-19. Sequencing was performed with immunoSEQ multiplex PCR; in TCRdb, only in-frame clones are kept and a portion is missing. The sample yields under 150,000 clones, about nine tenths seen once. Sequencing was done on a sample of peripheral blood. These receptor sequences come from a human donor with active COVID-19. The donor label of this sample is uncertain.

V is TRBV18 and J is TRBJ2-1, with 8 bases lining up with TRBD1. V dropped 2 bases and J dropped 5; count of bases not matched to a gene: 5. Germline CDR1 is KGHSH and CDR2 is LQKENI. This CDR3 has 15 residues. This CDR3 reads CASSPSGQGDNEQFF. CDR3 DNA sequence: TGTGCCAGCTCACCATCAGGACAGGGAGACAATGAGCAGTTCTTC.

The J gene is TRBJ2-7, the V gene TRBV5-1, with 7 bases fitting TRBD1. V dropped 0 bases and J dropped 3; count of bases not matched to a gene: 3. This CDR3 spans 14 amino acids. CDR1 is SGHRS and CDR2 is YFSETQ in the germline V gene. CDR3 DNA sequence: TGCGCCAGCAGCTTGGAACAGGGGTTCTACGAGCAGTACTTC. The encoded protein is CASSLEQGFYEQYF. Looking up the rest from reference TRBV5-1 and TRBJ2-7 gives the full variable domain: KAGVTQTPRYLIKTRGQQVTLSCSPISGHRSVSWYQQTPGQGLQFLFEYFSETQRNKGNFPGRFSGRQFSNSRSEMNVSTLELGDSALYLCASSLEQGFYEQYFGPGTRLTVT.

The chain is built from TRBV7-3 and TRBJ2-1; possibly TRBD1 for D (6 bases). Germline V gives CDR1 SGHTA, CDR2 FQGTGA. The CDR3 runs to 15 residues. Trimming shortened V by 2 bases and J by 7 bases, and 15 bases separated the two germline ends. The CDR3 here is CASSLGLGQSNEQFF. The CDR3 nucleotides read TGTGCCAGCAGCTTAGGGTTGGGACAATCAAATGAGCAGTTCTTC.

This rearrangement joins TRBV18 to TRBJ1-5, with 9 bases matching TRBD1. Losses at the gene ends were 5 bases for V and 9 bases for J; bases not matched to a gene: 8. Germline assignment: CDR1 KGHSH and CDR2 LQKENI. The CDR3 totals 14 residues. This chain's CDR3 is CASSSGTGSSPQHF. The CDR3 DNA reads as TGTGCCAGCTCATCTGGGACAGGGTCATCGCCCCAGCATTTT.

This clone has more than one count but fewer than ten. The chain combines TRBV19 with TRBJ1-5; D is undetermined. This CDR3 region has 16 residues. The V and J ends lost 2 bases and 6 bases respectively, with 17 bases between them. The germline gives CDR1 LNHDA, CDR2 SQIVND (reference sequence). CDR3 loop: CASSISFLGGIQPQHF. CDR3 nucleotide sequence: TGTGCCAGTAGTATAAGTTTCCTGGGAGGTATTCAGCCCCAGCATTTT. The whole variable domain, remainder taken from reference TRBV19 and TRBJ1-5, is DGGITQSPKYLFRKEGQNVTLSCEQNLNHDAMYWYRQDPGQGLRLIYYSQIVNDFQKGDIAEGYSVSREKKESFPLTVTSAQKNPTAFYLCASSISFLGGIQPQHFGDGTRLSIL.

This chain joins TRBV7-2 and TRBJ2-2; 7 bases fit TRBD2. The CDR3 contains 15 residues. Germline values: CDR1 SGHTA, CDR2 FQGNSA. Trimming removed 6 bases from V and 1 base from J; junction bases left unmatched: 5. The CDR3 nucleotides read TGTGCCAGCAGTTATCCTAGCGGGAACACCGGGGAGCTGTTTTTT. This encodes CASSYPSGNTGELFF.

The CDR3 region is CASSYGFEAFF. The CDR3 nucleotides read TGTGCCAGCAGTTACGGCTTTGAAGCTTTCTTT. The J gene is TRBJ1-1, the V gene TRBV6-2 or TRBV6-3; D is ambiguous. This CDR3 spans 11 amino acids. V lost 2 bases and J 7 bases, leaving 5 bases between the germline ends. The germline gives CDR1 MNHEY, CDR2 SVGEGT.

V gene TRBV6-5 combines with J gene TRBJ1-2; TRBD1 matches at 12 bases. Germline values: CDR1 MNHEY, CDR2 SVGAGI. The CDR3 spans 16 residues. V was pared by 4 bases and J by 0 bases, with 3 bases of the junction left unmatched. The CDR3 DNA reads as TGTGCCAGCAGTTTGGGACAGGGGGCCGCTAACTATGGCTACACCTTC. Encoded protein: CASSLGQGAANYGYTF.

The rearrangement links TRBV3-1 (or the pseudogene TRBV3-2) to TRBJ1-2; 9 nucleotides match TRBD1. The CDR3 length is 16 residues. V was clipped by 1 base and J by 7 bases; unmatched bases: 10. The germline CDR1 and CDR2 sequences are LGHDT and YNNKEL (reference sequence). CDR3 sequence: CASSQVFKQGASGYTF. The CDR3 DNA sequence: TGTGCCAGCAGCCAAGTATTTAAACAGGGGGCCAGTGGCTACACCTTC.

V and J are TRBV28 and TRBJ1-2, with D maybe TRBD1 (5 bases). V lost 7 bases and J lost 2, with 14 bases in between. The CDR3 sequence is 14 residues long. Germline V gene data show CDR1 as MDHEN and CDR2 as SYDVKM. CDR3 region: CASTGGEWNYGYTF. In nucleotides, the CDR3 is TGTGCCAGCACGGGGGGGGAATGGAACTATGGCTACACCTTC.

This chain joins TRBV19 and TRBJ2-1; TRBD1 matches 7 bases. CDR3 length: 15 residues. CDR1 and CDR2 (germline): LNHDA, SQIVND (reference sequence). J gave up 4 bases and V 6 bases, and 9 bases lay outside the gene matches. The CDR3 nucleotides are TGTGCCAGTAGCTTCGACAGGGCCGCTTACAATGAGCAGTTCTTC. Encoded protein: CASSFDRAAYNEQFF.

The chain links TRBV5-4 to TRBJ1-2; 11 bases agree with TRBD1. Unmatched junction bases numbered 7, after V lost 1 base and J lost 2 bases. Germline V gene data show CDR1 as SGHNT and CDR2 as YYREEE (reference sequence). The CDR3 length is 17 residues. CDR3 coding DNA: TGTGCCAGCAGCTTGCGGACAGGGGGCGTAGGGAACTATGGCTACACCTTC. This sequence encodes CASSLRTGGVGNYGYTF.

The chain joins TRBV7-3 to TRBJ2-7; 7 positions agree with TRBD2. Germline-derived CDR1 and CDR2 are SGHTA and FQGTGA. The CDR3 is 19 amino acids. V was clipped by 4 bases and J by 3 bases; unmatched bases: 21. As DNA, the CDR3 is TGTGCCAGCAGCTCCCCAGGACTAGACCCCAACGGGAAATACTACGAGCAGTACTTC. Protein product: CASSSPGLDPNGKYYEQYF.

The chain employs TRBV4-2 and TRBJ2-1; the match to TRBD2 covers 10 bases. Germline CDR1 LGHNA, CDR2 YNFKEQ. J gave up 8 bases and V 0 bases, and 10 bases lay outside the gene matches. The CDR3 sequence is 17 residues long. In nucleotides, the CDR3 is TGTGCCAGCAGCCAAGATCGTACTAGCGGGGTTAGGGATGAGCAGTTCTTC. Amino acids: CASSQDRTSGVRDEQFF.

This clone was seen once. The rearrangement uses TRBV18 and TRBJ1-5; 9 bases line up with TRBD1. V was clipped by 3 bases and J by 3 bases; unmatched bases: 3. Germline V gene sequence: CDR1 KGHSH, CDR2 LQKENI. The CDR3 spans 15 residues. CDR3 residues: CASSPDRGNNQPQHF. CDR3 sequence (DNA): TGTGCCAGCTCACCCGACAGGGGGAACAATCAGCCCCAGCATTTT. The full variable domain, in which reference TRBV18 and TRBJ1-5 provide the parts outside the CDR3, is NAGVMQNPRHLVRRRGQEARLRCSPMKGHSHVYWYRQLPEEGLKFMVYLQKENIIDESGMPKERFSAEFPKEGPSILRIQQVVRGDSAAYFCASSPDRGNNQPQHFGDGTRLSIL.

The V and J genes are TRBV7-2 and TRBJ1-1; D remains unclear. Trimming removed 5 bases from V and 4 bases from J, with 17 bases in between. CDR1 and CDR2 from the germline V gene are SGHTA and FQGNSA. The CDR3 is 15 amino acids. The CDR3 DNA reads as TGTGCCAGCAGCACCCGACGGGGAGTGGGCACTGAAGCTTTCTTT. This sequence encodes CASSTRRGVGTEAFF.

The gene calls are TRBV6-5 and TRBJ2-5; possibly TRBD2 for D (5 bases). V lost 8 bases and J 1 base, leaving 11 bases between the germline ends. This CDR3 contains 13 residues. Germline CDR1 reads MNHEY; CDR2 reads SVGAGI. The DNA of the CDR3 is TGTGCCAGCCATCGAGGGAGCCAAGAGACCCAGTACTTC. This encodes CASHRGSQETQYF.

The chain employs TRBV6-6 and TRBJ2-2, with D perhaps TRBD2 (5 bases). Looked up from germline, CDR1 is MNHNY and CDR2 is SVGAGI (reference sequence). This CDR3 has 14 residues. Trimming removed 4 bases from V and 6 bases from J, with 12 bases in between. The CDR3 loop reads CASSSRVQSGELFF. The CDR3 DNA is TGTGCCAGCAGTTCGCGGGTCCAGTCCGGGGAGCTGTTTTTT.

J is TRBJ2-5 and V is TRBV5-1; 8 bases match TRBD1. The CDR3 spans 14 residues. Germline CDR1 SGHRS, CDR2 YFSETQ. V dropped 4 bases and J dropped 1; count of bases not matched to a gene: 3. As DNA, the CDR3 is TGCGCCAGCAGCAGAGGACAGGGCCAAGAGACCCAGTACTTC. This encodes CASSRGQGQETQYF.

This clone was picked up one time. This chain's CDR3 is CASRPGGATDTQYF. The CDR3 DNA reads TGTGCCAGCAGGCCGGGGGGCGCCACAGATACGCAGTATTTT. The chain employs TRBV5-8 and TRBJ2-3; tentative D call: TRBD2 (7 bases). Germline lookup yields CDR1 SGHTS and CDR2 YDEGEE. The V gene lost 5 bases and the J gene lost 2 bases, with 12 bases spanning the gap. The CDR3 length is 14 residues.

The chain couples TRBV5-4 to TRBJ2-3, with D perhaps TRBD2 (6 bases). The germline CDR1 and CDR2 sequences are SGHNT and YYREEE (reference sequence). V was shortened by 0 bases and J by 0 bases, with 11 bases between the two germline ends. The CDR3 covers 16 residues. CDR3 sequence (DNA): TGTGCCAGCAGCTTGGGGGCGGGACGAAGCACAGATACGCAGTATTTT. This gives the protein CASSLGAGRSTDTQYF.

This sequence joins TRBV9 and TRBJ1-3; D call uncertain. Trimming took off 0 bases at V and 1 base at J, with 11 bases between the two ends. The CDR3 sequence is 16 residues long. Germline-derived CDR1 and CDR2 are SGDLS and YYNGEE. The CDR3 loop reads CASSVAVAGSGNTIYF. CDR3 sequence (DNA): TGTGCCAGCAGCGTAGCCGTGGCGGGATCTGGAAACACCATATATTTT.

The chain couples TRBV6-1 to TRBJ1-4, with 7 bases aligning to TRBD1. J lost 8 bases, V lost 3 bases, and 6 bases had no gene match. The CDR3 runs to 14 residues. In germline, CDR1 is MNHNS, CDR2 SASEGT. The CDR3 sequence: CASSDRRGIEKLFF. The CDR3 DNA follows: TGTGCCAGCAGTGACCGCAGGGGGATCGAAAAACTGTTTTTT.

The chain recombines TRBV5-4 with TRBJ1-1, with 7 bases that match TRBD1. Germline V gives CDR1 SGHNT, CDR2 YYREEE (reference sequence). The length of the CDR3 is 15 residues. J gave up 2 bases and V 0 bases, and 4 bases lay outside the gene matches. CDR3 protein: CASSLAQGDNTEAFF. The DNA of the CDR3 is TGTGCCAGCAGCTTGGCTCAGGGGGATAACACTGAAGCTTTCTTT.